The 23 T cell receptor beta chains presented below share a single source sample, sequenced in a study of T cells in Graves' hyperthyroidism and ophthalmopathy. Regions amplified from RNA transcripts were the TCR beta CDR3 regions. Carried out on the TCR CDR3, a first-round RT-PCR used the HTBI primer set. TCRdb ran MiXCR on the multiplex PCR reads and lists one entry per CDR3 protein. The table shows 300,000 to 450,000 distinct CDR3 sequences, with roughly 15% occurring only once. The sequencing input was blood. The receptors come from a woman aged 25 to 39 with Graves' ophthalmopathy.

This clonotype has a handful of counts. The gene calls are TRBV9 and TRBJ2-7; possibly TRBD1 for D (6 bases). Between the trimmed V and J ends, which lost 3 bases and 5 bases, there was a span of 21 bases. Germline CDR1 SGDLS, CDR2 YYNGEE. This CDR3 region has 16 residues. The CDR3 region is CASSEVPGANFNEQYF. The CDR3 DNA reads TGTGCCAGCAGCGAAGTTCCAGGGGCGAATTTTAACGAGCAGTACTTC.

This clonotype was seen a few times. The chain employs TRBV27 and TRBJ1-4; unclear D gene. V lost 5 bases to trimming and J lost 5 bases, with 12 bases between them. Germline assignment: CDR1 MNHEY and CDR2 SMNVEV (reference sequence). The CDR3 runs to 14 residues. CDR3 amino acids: CASSQLPTNEKLFF. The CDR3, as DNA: TGTGCCAGCAGTCAATTACCGACAAATGAAAAACTGTTTTTT.

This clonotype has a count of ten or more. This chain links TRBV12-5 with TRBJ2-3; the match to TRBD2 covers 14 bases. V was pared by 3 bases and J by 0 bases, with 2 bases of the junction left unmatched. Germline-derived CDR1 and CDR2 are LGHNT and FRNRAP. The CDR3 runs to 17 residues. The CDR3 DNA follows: TGTGCTAGTGGTTTAGGGACTAGCGGGGGCAGCACAGATACGCAGTATTTT. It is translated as CASGLGTSGGSTDTQYF.

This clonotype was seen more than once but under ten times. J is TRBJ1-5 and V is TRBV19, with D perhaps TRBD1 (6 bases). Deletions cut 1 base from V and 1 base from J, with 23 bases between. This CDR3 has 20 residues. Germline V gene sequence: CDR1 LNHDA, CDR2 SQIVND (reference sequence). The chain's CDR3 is CASSIGAGAAGPGSNQPQHF. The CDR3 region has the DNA TGTGCCAGTAGTATAGGGGCAGGGGCGGCTGGTCCTGGGAGCAATCAGCCCCAGCATTTT.

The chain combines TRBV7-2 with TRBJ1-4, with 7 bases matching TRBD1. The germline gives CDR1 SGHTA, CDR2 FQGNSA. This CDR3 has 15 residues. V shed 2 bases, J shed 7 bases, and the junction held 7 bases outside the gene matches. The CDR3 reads CASSLNKGAGEKLFF. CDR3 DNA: TGTGCCAGCAGCTTAAATAAGGGGGCAGGTGAAAAACTGTTTTTT.

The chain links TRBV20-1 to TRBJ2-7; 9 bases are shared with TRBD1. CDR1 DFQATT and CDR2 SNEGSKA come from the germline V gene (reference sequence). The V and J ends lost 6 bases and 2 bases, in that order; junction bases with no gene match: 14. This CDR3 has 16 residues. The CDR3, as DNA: TGCAGTGCCGCGGACAGGGGCGGCTTTGCAACCTACGAGCAGTACTTC. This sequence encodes CSAADRGGFATYEQYF.

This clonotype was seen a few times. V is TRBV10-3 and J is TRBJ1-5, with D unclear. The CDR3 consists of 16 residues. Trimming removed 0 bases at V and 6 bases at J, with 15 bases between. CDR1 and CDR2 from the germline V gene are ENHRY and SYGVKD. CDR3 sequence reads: CAISESTTMGGQPQHF. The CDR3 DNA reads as TGTGCCATCAGTGAGTCGACGACTATGGGTGGTCAGCCCCAGCATTTT.

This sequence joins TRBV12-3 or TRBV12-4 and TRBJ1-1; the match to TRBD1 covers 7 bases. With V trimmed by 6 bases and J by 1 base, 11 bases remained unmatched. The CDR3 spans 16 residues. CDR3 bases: TGTGCCAGCAGCCCCGCCGGGAGACAGGGGAACACTGAAGCTTTCTTT. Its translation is CASSPAGRQGNTEAFF.

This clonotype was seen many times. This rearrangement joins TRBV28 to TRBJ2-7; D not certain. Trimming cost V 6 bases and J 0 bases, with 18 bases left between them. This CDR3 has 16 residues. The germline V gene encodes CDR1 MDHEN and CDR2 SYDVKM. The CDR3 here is CASSRIRTGSSYEQYF. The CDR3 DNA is TGTGCCAGCAGCCGAATTCGGACCGGCAGCTCCTACGAGCAGTACTTC.

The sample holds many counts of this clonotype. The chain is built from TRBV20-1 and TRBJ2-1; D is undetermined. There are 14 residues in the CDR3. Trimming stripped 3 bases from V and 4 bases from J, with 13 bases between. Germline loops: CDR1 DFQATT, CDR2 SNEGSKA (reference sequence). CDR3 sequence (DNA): TGCAGTGCTAGGGCCACTGGAGCATACAATGAGCAGTTCTTC. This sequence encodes CSARATGAYNEQFF.

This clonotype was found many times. The CDR3 is CASSPSVNPSYEQYF. The DNA for the CDR3 is TGTGCCAGCTCACCTTCAGTGAATCCCTCCTACGAGCAGTACTTC. The J gene is TRBJ2-7, the V gene TRBV18; D is undetermined. Germline loops: CDR1 KGHSH, CDR2 LQKENI. The CDR3 has 15 amino acids. Trimming shortened V by 3 bases and J by 0 bases, and 12 bases separated the two germline ends.

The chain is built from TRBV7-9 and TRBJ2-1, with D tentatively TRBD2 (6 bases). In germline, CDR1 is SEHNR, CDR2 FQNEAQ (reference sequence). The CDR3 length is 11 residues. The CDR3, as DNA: TGTGGACTAGGAGGGACCAATGAGCAGTTCTTC. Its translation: CGLGGTNEQFF.

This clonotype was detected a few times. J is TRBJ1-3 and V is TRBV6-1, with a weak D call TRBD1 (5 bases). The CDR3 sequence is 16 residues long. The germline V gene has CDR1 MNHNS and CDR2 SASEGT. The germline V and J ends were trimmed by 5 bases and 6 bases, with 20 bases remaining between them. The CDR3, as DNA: TGTGCCAGCAGTTTGGACATGGGCACCTTTTCAAACACCATATATTTT. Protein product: CASSLDMGTFSNTIYF.

Written as DNA, the CDR3 is TGTGCCTGGAGTGGCCTGGGGGGCAATTCACCCCTCCACTTT. Amino acids: CAWSGLGGNSPLHF. This rearrangement joins TRBV30 to TRBJ1-6; the D gene is possibly TRBD1 (6 bases). V shed 1 base and J shed 7 bases, with 11 bases lying between them. The CDR3 consists of 14 residues. The V gene's germline CDR1 is GTSNPN and CDR2 SVGIG (reference sequence).

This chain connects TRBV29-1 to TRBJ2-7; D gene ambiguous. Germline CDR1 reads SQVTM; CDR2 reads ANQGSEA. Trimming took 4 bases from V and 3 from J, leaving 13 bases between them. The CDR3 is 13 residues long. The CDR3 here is CSVVALRGYEQYF. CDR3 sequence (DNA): TGCAGCGTTGTAGCCCTCCGAGGCTACGAGCAGTACTTC.

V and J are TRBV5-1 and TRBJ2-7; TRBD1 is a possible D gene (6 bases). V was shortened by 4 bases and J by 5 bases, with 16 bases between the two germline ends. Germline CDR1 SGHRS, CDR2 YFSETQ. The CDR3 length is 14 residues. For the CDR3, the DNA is TGCGCCAGCAGCCCACCCTCGGACAGCGACGAGCAGTACTTC. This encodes CASSPPSDSDEQYF.

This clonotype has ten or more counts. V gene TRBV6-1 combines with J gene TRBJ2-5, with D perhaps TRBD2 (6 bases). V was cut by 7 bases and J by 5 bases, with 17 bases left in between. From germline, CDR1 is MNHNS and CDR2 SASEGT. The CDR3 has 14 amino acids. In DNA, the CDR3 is TGTGCCAGCACTCTGGGGAGCCGGGGGGAGACCCAGTACTTC. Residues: CASTLGSRGETQYF.

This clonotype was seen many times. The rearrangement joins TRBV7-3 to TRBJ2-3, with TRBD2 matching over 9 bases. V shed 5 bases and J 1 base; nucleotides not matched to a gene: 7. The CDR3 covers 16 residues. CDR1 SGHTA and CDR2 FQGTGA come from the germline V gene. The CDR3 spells CASSHTSSGGTDTQYF. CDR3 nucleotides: TGTGCCAGCAGCCATACATCTAGCGGGGGCACAGATACGCAGTATTTT.

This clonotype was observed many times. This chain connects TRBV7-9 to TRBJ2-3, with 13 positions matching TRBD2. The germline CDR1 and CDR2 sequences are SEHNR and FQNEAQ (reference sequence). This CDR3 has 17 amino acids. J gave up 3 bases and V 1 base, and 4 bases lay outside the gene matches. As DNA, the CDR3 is TGTGCCAGCAGCTTAGGGGGACTAGCGGGGACGACAGATACGCAGTATTTT. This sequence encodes CASSLGGLAGTTDTQYF.

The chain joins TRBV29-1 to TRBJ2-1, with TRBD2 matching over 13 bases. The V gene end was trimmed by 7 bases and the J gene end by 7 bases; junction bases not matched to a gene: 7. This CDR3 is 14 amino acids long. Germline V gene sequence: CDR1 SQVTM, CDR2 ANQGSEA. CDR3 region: CSALAGGLLNEQFF. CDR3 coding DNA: TGCAGCGCACTAGCGGGGGGGCTTTTAAATGAGCAGTTCTTC.

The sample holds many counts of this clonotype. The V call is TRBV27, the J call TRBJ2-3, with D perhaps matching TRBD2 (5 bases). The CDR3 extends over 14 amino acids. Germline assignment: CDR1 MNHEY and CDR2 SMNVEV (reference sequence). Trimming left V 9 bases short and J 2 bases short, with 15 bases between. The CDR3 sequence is CASSSMSDTDTQYF. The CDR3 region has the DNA TGTGCCAGTTCTAGCATGTCCGACACAGATACGCAGTATTTT.

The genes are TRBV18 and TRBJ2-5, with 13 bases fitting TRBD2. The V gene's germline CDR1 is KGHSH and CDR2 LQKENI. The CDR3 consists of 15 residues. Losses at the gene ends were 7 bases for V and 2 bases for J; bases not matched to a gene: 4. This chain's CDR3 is CASCRLAGGQETQYF. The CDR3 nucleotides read TGTGCCAGCTGTCGACTAGCGGGGGGTCAAGAGACCCAGTACTTC.

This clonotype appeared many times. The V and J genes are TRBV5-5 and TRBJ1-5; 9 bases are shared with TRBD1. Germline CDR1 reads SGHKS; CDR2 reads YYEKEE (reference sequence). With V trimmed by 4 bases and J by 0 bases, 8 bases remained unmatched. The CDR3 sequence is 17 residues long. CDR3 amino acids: CASSETGTGYSNQPQHF. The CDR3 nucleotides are TGTGCCAGCAGCGAAACCGGGACAGGGTATAGCAATCAGCCCCAGCATTTT.